This TCR beta chain was recorded in a study of Ad26.COV2.S vaccination and SARS-CoV-2 variants. Overall study findings and caveats: Vaccine and placebo recipients had similar non-spike TCR breadth.

Specified treatment: about 20 received Ad26.COV2.S at low or high dose, single or two shots; 5 received placebo; per-sample allocation not given. Day 63 after the first injection of vaccine or placebo was the sampling time. TCRdb's table, derived via immunoSEQ multiplex PCR, lists solely in-frame clones and lacks some. The sample consists of some 340,000 clones, around four fifths of them appearing once. V was shortened by 0 bases and J by 7 bases, with 10 bases between the two germline ends. Per germline, CDR1 SGHTA and CDR2 FQGTGA. The CDR3 runs 13 residues. Comment on this clone: As yet, its antigen is unknown.

This sample comprised peripheral blood, obtained in a trial of Ad26.COV2.S vaccine versus placebo. The source is a person aged 18 to 65 who received the Ad26.COV2.S COVID-19 vaccine or a placebo. This chain links TRBV7-3 with TRBJ2-7, with D perhaps TRBD2 (5 bases). The CDR3 spells CASSLTGVEEQYF. The CDR3 bases are TGTGCCAGCAGCTTAACCGGGGTGGAGGAGCAGTACTTC.